The 3 T cell receptor beta chains below were found in one sample sequenced in a study of blood T cell repertoires in COVID-19. Sequencing used immunoSEQ multiplex PCR; TCRdb keeps in-frame clones, though not all of them. The data hold 180,000 or so clones, with 75% to 90% observed a single time. The sample comprised peripheral blood. The receptors were gathered from a woman in her fifties or sixties with acute or convalescent COVID-19.

The chain joins TRBV29-1 to TRBJ2-1; 9 bases are shared with TRBD2. The germline V gene encodes CDR1 SQVTM and CDR2 ANQGSEA. The V and J ends lost 4 bases and 7 bases, in that order; junction bases with no gene match: 17. This CDR3 has 17 amino acids. The CDR3 DNA follows: TGCAGCGTTGTTCCCGGGGCGGGAGGGAAGAGAAGGAATGAGCAGTTCTTC. This sequence encodes CSVVPGAGGKRRNEQFF.

This clone was counted only a few times. V is TRBV29-1 and J is TRBJ2-1, with 8 bases aligning to TRBD2. Germline V gene data show CDR1 as SQVTM and CDR2 as ANQGSEA. V was pared by 7 bases and J by 6 bases, with 5 bases of the junction left unmatched. This CDR3 is built from 12 residues. The CDR3 DNA reads as TGCAGCGCGGCCGGGGGGGTCAATGAGCAGTTCTTC. It translates to CSAAGGVNEQFF.

The chain joins TRBV5-1 to TRBJ1-4; TRBD1 matches at 9 bases. This CDR3 region has 15 residues. The trim removed 0 bases at V and 5 bases at J, leaving 2 bases unmatched. The germline CDR1 and CDR2 sequences are SGHRS and YFSETQ. This chain's CDR3 is CASSLGGTGNEKLFF. The CDR3 DNA reads as TGCGCCAGCAGCTTGGGTGGGACAGGGAATGAAAAACTGTTTTTT. The variable domain in full, with the rest retrieved from reference TRBV5-1 and TRBJ1-4, is KAGVTQTPRYLIKTRGQQVTLSCSPISGHRSVSWYQQTPGQGLQFLFEYFSETQRNKGNFPGRFSGRQFSNSRSEMNVSTLELGDSALYLCASSLGGTGNEKLFFGSGTQLSVL.